This T cell receptor beta chain came from a study of PD-1 blockade in classical Hodgkin lymphoma. Study findings and constraints: Reported baseline diversity: healthy donors highest, relapsed/refractory patients lowest. Those achieving complete response showed baseline diversity like newly diagnosed patients.

In the case of this clone: Its specificity is unknown.

Per the germline V gene, CDR1 is SGHRS and CDR2 is YFSETQ. The CDR3 loop spans 13 amino acids. Trimming removed 4 bases from V and 4 bases from J, with 8 bases in between. Each patient's relapse followed autologous stem cell transplantation, and brentuximab vedotin exposure varied. Clones were read by immunoSEQ multiplex PCR, and TCRdb kept only the in-frame ones, dropping some. The table includes about 43,000 clones, roughly 73% detected once. This TCR was sampled from a human donor with classical Hodgkin lymphoma. This material consisted of peripheral blood mononuclear cells (PBMCs), taken at baseline. This chain connects TRBV5-1 to TRBJ1-4, with D uncertain. The CDR3, as DNA: TGCGCCAGCAGCCTCCAGATTAATGAAAAACTGTTTTTT. This encodes CASSLQINEKLFF.